This entry lists 23 T cell receptor beta chains sequenced from one sample in a study of blood T cell dynamics during melanoma immunotherapy. As for time point: week 3, after first cycle of checkpoint inhibitor. Assay used: immunoSEQ multiplex PCR; TCRdb lists only in-frame clones, some missing. The sample comprises approximately 29,000 clones, 65% to 85% of which are singletons, and about 9.4% rests with the top ten. The sample here was blood, taken from a patient treated with checkpoint blockade. These receptors were taken from a human donor with melanoma.

V gene TRBV19 combines with J gene TRBJ1-2, with unresolved D. This CDR3 is 13 amino acids long. CDR1 is LNHDA and CDR2 is SQIVND in the germline V gene (reference sequence). Trimming stripped 4 bases from V and 6 bases from J, with 12 bases between. Here the CDR3 reads CASSKWPSDGYTF. The CDR3 coding sequence is TGTGCCAGTAGTAAATGGCCCAGTGATGGCTACACCTTC. Full variable domain (outside the CDR3, taken from reference TRBV19 and TRBJ1-2): DGGITQSPKYLFRKEGQNVTLSCEQNLNHDAMYWYRQDPGQGLRLIYYSQIVNDFQKGDIAEGYSVSREKKESFPLTVTSAQKNPTAFYLCASSKWPSDGYTFGSGTRLTVV.

This chain uses TRBV27 with TRBJ1-2; a possible D gene is TRBD1 (5 bases). V lost 3 bases to trimming and J lost 8 bases, with 22 bases between them. The CDR3 is 16 residues long. The germline CDR1 and CDR2 sequences are MNHEY and SMNVEV (reference sequence). The CDR3 is CASSFWTTQGRSGYTF. In DNA form, the CDR3 reads TGTGCCAGCAGTTTCTGGACAACTCAGGGCCGATCCGGCTACACCTTC.

A few counts support this clone. The chain joins TRBV7-9 to TRBJ1-1; D unclear. Germline values: CDR1 SEHNR, CDR2 FQNEAQ (reference sequence). This CDR3 contains 15 residues. Deletions cut 2 bases from V and 6 bases from J, with 16 bases between. The CDR3 DNA is TGTGCCAGCAGCTTAAATGGGGATCTAGTGGCTGAAGCTTTCTTT. Its translation: CASSLNGDLVAEAFF.

This chain joins TRBV28 and TRBJ1-2, with a tentative D call TRBD1 (5 bases). V lost 7 bases to trimming and J lost 8 bases, with 14 bases between them. The CDR3 totals 12 residues. Per germline, CDR1 MDHEN and CDR2 SYDVKM. CDR3 nucleotide sequence: TGTGCCAGCAATAAACCAGGGTCCGGCTACACCTTC. It codes for CASNKPGSGYTF.

The rearrangement joins TRBV6-1 to TRBJ1-4; the D is unclear. Germline V gene sequence: CDR1 MNHNS, CDR2 SASEGT. The CDR3 is 15 amino acids. V shed 10 bases and J shed 3 bases, with 18 bases lying between them. CDR3 in DNA: TGTGCCACTTCCCCTTCGGGCGGAGCTAATGAAAAACTGTTTTTT. Amino acids: CATSPSGGANEKLFF.

The J gene is TRBJ1-1, the V gene TRBV19, with D hard to call. Germline V gene sequence: CDR1 LNHDA, CDR2 SQIVND (reference sequence). Between the trimmed V and J ends, which lost 1 base and 8 bases, there was a span of 11 bases. The CDR3 is 13 residues long. As DNA, the CDR3 is TGTGCCAGTAGTATAGGAAGGGTCAGGGAAGCTTTCTTT. Its translation: CASSIGRVREAFF.

V and J are TRBV28 and TRBJ2-5, with D maybe TRBD1 (6 bases). Germline V lookup: CDR1 MDHEN, CDR2 SYDVKM. V dropped 8 bases and J dropped 2 bases, with 18 bases sitting between them. The CDR3 length is 15 residues. The CDR3 here is CASEPGQLFQETQYF. The CDR3 DNA reads as TGTGCCAGCGAGCCGGGACAACTCTTTCAAGAGACCCAGTACTTC.

The V gene is TRBV9, the J gene TRBJ2-5, with TRBD1 matching 9 bases. Germline V lookup: CDR1 SGDLS, CDR2 YYNGEE. Trimming took 4 bases from V and 4 from J; bases not matched to a gene: 5. This CDR3 spans 14 amino acids. CDR3 DNA sequence: TGTGCCAGCAGCAAACGACAGGGGGTAGAGACCCAGTACTTC. Translation: CASSKRQGVETQYF.

The rearrangement links TRBV28 to TRBJ1-4; 8 bases match TRBD1. Trimming cost V 5 bases and J 7 bases; bases outside gene matches: 9. This CDR3 has 15 amino acids. Germline-derived CDR1 and CDR2 are MDHEN and SYDVKM. CDR3 in amino acids: CASSRSTGVGEKLFF. In DNA, the CDR3 is TGTGCCAGCAGTCGCTCGACAGGGGTTGGTGAAAAACTGTTTTTT.

The V and J genes are TRBV5-1 and TRBJ2-5; 7 positions match TRBD1. Germline trimming cut 0 bases from V and 5 bases from J; bases unmatched to any gene: 7. The CDR3 sequence is 15 residues long. Germline CDR1 is SGHRS and CDR2 is YFSETQ. The CDR3 bases are TGCGCCAGCAGCTTGGCCAAGGGGGCCGGGGAGACCCAGTACTTC. Residues: CASSLAKGAGETQYF. Full variable domain (outside the CDR3, taken from reference TRBV5-1 and TRBJ2-5): KAGVTQTPRYLIKTRGQQVTLSCSPISGHRSVSWYQQTPGQGLQFLFEYFSETQRNKGNFPGRFSGRQFSNSRSEMNVSTLELGDSALYLCASSLAKGAGETQYFGPGTRLLVL.

In this sample, this clone turned up a few times. The genes are TRBV5-8 and TRBJ2-2; 11 bases agree with TRBD2. CDR3 length equals 18 residues. The germline V gene has CDR1 SGHTS and CDR2 YDEGEE. After removal of 0 bases from V and 1 base from J, the junction contained 5 bases not matched to a gene. CDR3 sequence (DNA): TGTGCCAGCAGCTTGGCCGGAACTAGCGGGGGGAACACCGGGGAGCTGTTTTTT. It codes for CASSLAGTSGGNTGELFF.

The chain is built from TRBV4-3 and TRBJ2-2, with D perhaps TRBD2 (5 bases). The CDR3 has 15 amino acids. CDR1 is LGHNA, CDR2 YSLEER, per germline. V was cut by 0 bases and J by 4 bases, with 9 bases left in between. The CDR3 DNA follows: TGCGCCAGCAGCCAAGAAGGCGGGCGCACCGGGGAGCTGTTTTTT. It translates to CASSQEGGRTGELFF.

The chain couples TRBV5-4 to TRBJ2-3; D perhaps matches TRBD2 (6 bases). The CDR3 consists of 16 residues. V gave up 4 bases and J gave up 4 bases, with 19 bases separating them. The germline V gene has CDR1 SGHNT and CDR2 YYREEE (reference sequence). As DNA, the CDR3 is TGTGCCAGCAGCCCCCCCCGGGGAGGTTCACCAGATACGCAGTATTTT. Translating gives CASSPPRGGSPDTQYF.

The J gene is TRBJ2-2, the V gene TRBV4-2; 9 bases align to TRBD1. V trimming: 3 bases; J trimming: 5 bases; junction bases outside the gene matches: 4. The V gene's germline CDR1 is LGHNA and CDR2 YNFKEQ. This CDR3 has 15 residues. The CDR3 region has the DNA TGTGCCAGCAGCCATGCCGGGACAGGGACCGGGGAGCTGTTTTTT. Translating it yields CASSHAGTGTGELFF.

The chain couples TRBV25-1 to TRBJ2-4, with D perhaps assigned TRBD1 or TRBD2 (7 bases each). Germline V lookup: CDR1 MGHDK, CDR2 SYGVNS. Trimming took 3 bases from V and 8 from J, leaving 17 bases between them. This CDR3 is 15 amino acids long. In DNA, the CDR3 is TGTGCCAGCAGTGAGTTCACAGGGGCGGGGGACATTCAGTACTTC. It specifies CASSEFTGAGDIQYF. Full variable domain (missing parts from reference TRBV25-1 and TRBJ2-4): EADIYQTPRYLVIGTGKKITLECSQTMGHDKMYWYQQDPGMELHLIHYSYGVNSTEKGDLSSESTVSRIRTEHFPLTLESARPSHTSQYLCASSEFTGAGDIQYFGAGTRLSVL.

V usage is TRBV13 and J usage is TRBJ2-5; 10 positions match TRBD2. The V gene end was trimmed by 5 bases and the J gene end by 1 base; junction bases not matched to a gene: 4. Germline V lookup: CDR1 PRHDT, CDR2 FYEKMQ (reference sequence). The CDR3 extends over 15 amino acids. The CDR3 spells CASSPGTSVQETQYF. The DNA of the CDR3 is TGTGCCAGCAGCCCAGGGACTAGCGTCCAAGAGACCCAGTACTTC.

The chain couples TRBV5-1 to TRBJ2-3, with 8 bases matching TRBD1. V was pared by 3 bases and J by 1 base, with 7 bases of the junction left unmatched. This CDR3 has 16 residues. Germline CDR1 and CDR2: SGHRS and YFSETQ. The CDR3 DNA reads as TGCGCCAGCAGCTCCCGGGGACAGGCGGGCACAGATACGCAGTATTTT. Its protein product is CASSSRGQAGTDTQYF.

The rearrangement links TRBV10-3 to TRBJ1-1; D call uncertain. The CDR3 loop spans 15 amino acids. The ends were cut back, 0 bases at V and 5 bases at J, with 13 bases in the middle. Germline CDR1 and CDR2: ENHRY and SYGVKD. CDR3 coding DNA: TGTGCCATCAGTGAGTCGAAGGGCAGCTTAACTGAAGCTTTCTTT. Protein product: CAISESKGSLTEAFF.

This rearrangement joins TRBV7-9 to TRBJ1-6; 8 nucleotides line up with TRBD1. CDR1 is SEHNR, CDR2 FQNEAQ, per germline (reference sequence). Losses at the gene ends were 0 bases for V and 7 bases for J; bases not matched to a gene: 2. The CDR3 is made up of 15 amino acids. The CDR3: CASSLATGGNSPLHF. Written as DNA, the CDR3 is TGTGCCAGCAGCTTAGCAACAGGGGGAAATTCACCCCTCCACTTT.

The genes are TRBV2 and TRBJ2-7; 9 bases map to TRBD1. In germline, CDR1 is SNHLY, CDR2 FYNNEI. Trimming at V came to 7 bases and at J to 6 bases, leaving 10 bases not matched to a gene. CDR3 size: 14 residues. The CDR3 coding sequence is TGTGCCAGCAACCCCGGGACAGGGTACGGCGAGCAGTACTTC. It encodes CASNPGTGYGEQYF.

The rearrangement joins TRBV7-9 to TRBJ2-1; D is perhaps TRBD2 (6 bases). CDR1 SEHNR and CDR2 FQNEAQ come from the germline V gene (reference sequence). The CDR3 runs 16 residues. Trimming shortened V by 0 bases and J by 0 bases, and 9 bases separated the two germline ends. DNA of the CDR3: TGTGCCAGCAGCTTAGCGGGGCGGGACTCCTACAATGAGCAGTTCTTC. It translates to CASSLAGRDSYNEQFF.

The CDR3 coding sequence is TGCGCCAGCAGCCAATCCCGGAGCGGGAGGGCCTCTGGGGCCAACGTCCTGACTTTC. Its translation is CASSQSRSGRASGANVLTF. The chain recombines TRBV4-1 with TRBJ2-6; TRBD2 matches at 10 bases. Germline CDR1 MGHRA, CDR2 YSYEKL. This CDR3 contains 19 residues. Trimming cost V 2 bases and J 0 bases; bases outside gene matches: 7.

This chain links TRBV7-9 with TRBJ2-5; D is perhaps TRBD1 or TRBD2 (5 bases each). Per germline, CDR1 SEHNR and CDR2 FQNEAQ (reference sequence). CDR3 size: 15 residues. V dropped 2 bases and J dropped 4 bases, with 14 bases sitting between them. The CDR3 reads CASSLITQRGETQYF. In DNA form, the CDR3 reads TGTGCCAGCAGCTTAATAACCCAGAGGGGAGAGACCCAGTACTTC.